The clone carrying this T cell receptor beta chain was counted a few times. The antigen is not known. The entry originates in a study of cytomegalovirus exposure and HLA in healthy donors. Study findings and constraints: Trimming of TCR beta V- and J-genes showed a link, identified in a later analysis, to a missense DCLRE1C variant. Upon later analysis, HLA-associated TCR beta chains proved more clonally expanded than other, equally common chains. Sequencing likely produced, as an artifact, a cluster of highly shared sequence variants.

PCR was performed using 60 Vbeta and 13 Jbeta primers. The method was immunoSEQ multiplex PCR; TCRdb's version includes in-frame clones alone and lacks a portion of them. The sample has approximately 160,000 clones, roughly two thirds seen once. The CDR3 is made up of 14 amino acids. Trimming took off 2 bases at V and 0 bases at J, with 6 bases between the two ends. The germline CDR1 and CDR2 sequences are MNHEY and SVGAGI. The rearrangement links TRBV6-5 to TRBJ2-3; weak D call: TRBD2 (6 bases). The sequence was collected from a middle-aged woman in good health and CMV-seropositive. Source material: PBMCs. CDR3 DNA sequence: TGTGCCAGCAGTTACGGAGGGAGCACAGATACGCAGTATTTT. This gives the protein CASSYGGSTDTQYF.